This T cell receptor beta chain was retrieved from a study of chronic HIV infection and antiretroviral therapy. TCRdb re-called the 5' RACE reads with MiXCR, one entry per CDR3 protein. The table records fewer than 40,000 distinct CDR3 sequences, roughly 7.6% of them present only once. This clonotype appeared a few times. The V end was cut by 6 bases, the J end by 6 bases, with 12 bases between. The CDR3 runs 14 residues. The sequence came from an adult who had HIV and had not received antiretroviral therapy, or was an uninfected healthy control (not recorded which). The sequenced sample consisted of peripheral blood. The chain carries TRBV12-3 or TRBV12-4 and TRBJ1-6; D gene ambiguous. CDR3 region: CASREAVRNSPLHF. The CDR3, as DNA: TGTGCCAGCAGAGAGGCGGTTCGTAATTCACCCCTCCACTTT.